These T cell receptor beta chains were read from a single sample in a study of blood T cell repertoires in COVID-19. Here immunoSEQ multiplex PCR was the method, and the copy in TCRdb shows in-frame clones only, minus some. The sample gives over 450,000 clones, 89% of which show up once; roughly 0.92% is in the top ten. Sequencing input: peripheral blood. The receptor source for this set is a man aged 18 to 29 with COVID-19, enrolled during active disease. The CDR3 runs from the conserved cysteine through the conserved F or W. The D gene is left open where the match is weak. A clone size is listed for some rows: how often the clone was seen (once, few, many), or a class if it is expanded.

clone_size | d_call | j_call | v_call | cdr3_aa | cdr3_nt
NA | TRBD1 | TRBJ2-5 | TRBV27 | CASSLSGQGATQYF | TGTGCCAGCAGTTTATCGGGACAGGGCGCGACCCAGTACTTC
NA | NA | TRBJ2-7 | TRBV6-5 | CASSYSPDSYEQYF | TGTGCCAGCAGTTACTCCCCGGACAGCTACGAGCAGTACTTC
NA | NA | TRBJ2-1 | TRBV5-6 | CASSPTYNEQFF | TGTGCCAGCAGCCCAACCTACAATGAGCAGTTCTTC
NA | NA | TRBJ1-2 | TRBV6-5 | CASSYSMGTLRGGYTF | TGTGCCAGCAGTTACTCGATGGGAACTCTTAGGGGTGGCTACACCTTC
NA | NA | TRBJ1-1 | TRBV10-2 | CASSEWEGNTEAFF | TGCGCCAGCAGTGAGTGGGAGGGGAACACTGAAGCTTTCTTT
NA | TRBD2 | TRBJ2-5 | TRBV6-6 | CASGLAGRETQYF | TGTGCCAGCGGACTAGCGGGGAGAGAGACCCAGTACTTC
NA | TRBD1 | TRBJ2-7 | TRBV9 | CASSPRQGDYVEQYF | TGTGCCAGCAGCCCCCGACAGGGAGACTACGTAGAGCAGTACTTC
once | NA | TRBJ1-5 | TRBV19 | CASSTRERGVPQHF | TGTGCCAGTAGTACCAGGGAGCGGGGAGTGCCCCAGCATTTT
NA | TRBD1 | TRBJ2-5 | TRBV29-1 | CSVIVRGSEETQYF | TGCAGCGTTATAGTCAGGGGGAGCGAGGAGACCCAGTACTTC
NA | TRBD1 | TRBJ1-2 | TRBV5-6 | CASSLSRDSTNYGYTF | TGTGCCAGCAGCTTGTCCCGGGACAGCACTAACTATGGCTACACCTTC
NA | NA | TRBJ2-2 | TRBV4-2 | CASSQPGLPGGELFF | TGTGCCAGCAGCCAGCCGGGACTCCCGGGCGGGGAGCTGTTTTTT
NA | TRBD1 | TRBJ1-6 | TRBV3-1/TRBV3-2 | CASRERTGSNSPLHF | TGTGCCAGCAGAGAAAGGACAGGGTCCAATTCACCCCTCCACTTT
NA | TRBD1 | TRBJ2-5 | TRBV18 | CASEAGGQGAETQYF | TGTGCCAGCGAGGCAGGGGGACAGGGAGCAGAGACCCAGTACTTC
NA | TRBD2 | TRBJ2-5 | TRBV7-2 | CASSLAPSGGQETQYF | TGTGCCAGCAGCTTAGCCCCTAGCGGGGGCCAAGAGACCCAGTACTTC
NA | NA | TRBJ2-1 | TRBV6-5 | CASSYRRYAFSVF | TGTGCCAGCAGTTACCGGAGATATGCGTTCTCGGTCTTC
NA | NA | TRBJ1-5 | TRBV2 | CASSERSTPSNQPQHF | TGTGCCAGCAGTGAAAGGTCGACACCTAGCAATCAGCCCCAGCATTTT
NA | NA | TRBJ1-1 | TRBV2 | CASSDDLNTEAFF | TGTGCCAGCAGTGATGACTTGAACACTGAAGCTTTCTTT
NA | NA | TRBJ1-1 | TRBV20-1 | CSANRATEAFF | TGCAGTGCCAACAGGGCCACTGAAGCTTTCTTT
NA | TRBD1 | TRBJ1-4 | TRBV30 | CAWSPGQGKREKLFF | TGTGCCTGGAGTCCAGGACAGGGAAAGAGGGAAAAACTGTTTTTT
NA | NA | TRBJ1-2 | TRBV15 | CATSRASYYGYTF | TGTGCCACCAGCAGAGCTTCTTACTATGGCTACACCTTC
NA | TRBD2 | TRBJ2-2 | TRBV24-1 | CATSLAGINTGELFF | TGTGCCACCAGCCTAGCGGGGATTAACACCGGGGAGCTGTTTTTT
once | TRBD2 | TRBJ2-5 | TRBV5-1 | CASSYSSGGDQTQYF | TGCGCCAGCAGCTATTCTAGCGGGGGGGACCAGACCCAGTACTTC
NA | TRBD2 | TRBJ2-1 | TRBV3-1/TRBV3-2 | CASSQVPGLAGGKYEQFF | TGTGCCAGCAGCCAAGTCCCGGGACTAGCGGGAGGGAAGTATGAGCAGTTCTTC
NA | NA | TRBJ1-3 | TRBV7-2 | CASSLSPYSGNTIYF | TGTGCCAGCAGCTTAAGCCCCTACTCTGGAAACACCATATATTTT
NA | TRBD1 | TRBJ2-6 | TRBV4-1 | CASSRDRFSGANVLTF | TGCGCCAGCAGCCGGGACAGATTCTCTGGGGCCAACGTCCTGACTTTC
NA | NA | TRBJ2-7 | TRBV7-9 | CASSNRAGTHEQYF | TGTGCCAGCAGCAACAGGGCAGGGACCCACGAGCAGTACTTC
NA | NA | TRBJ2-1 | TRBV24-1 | CATSDHHRTGYNEQFF | TGTGCCACCAGTGATCATCATCGGACTGGTTACAATGAGCAGTTCTTC
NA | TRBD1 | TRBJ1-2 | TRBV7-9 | CASSLAQGGYGYTF | TGTGCCAGCAGCTTAGCTCAGGGGGGCTATGGCTACACCTTC
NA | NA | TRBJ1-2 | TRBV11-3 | CASSPRTVPYGYTF | TGTGCCAGCAGCCCCAGGACAGTCCCCTATGGCTACACCTTC
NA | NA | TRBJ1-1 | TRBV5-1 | CASEEQPGGENTEAFF | TGCGCCAGCGAGGAACAACCCGGGGGGGAGAACACTGAAGCTTTCTTT
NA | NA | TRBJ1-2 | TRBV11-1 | CASSNEQGFGYTF | TGTGCCAGCAGCAACGAACAGGGTTTCGGCTACACCTTC
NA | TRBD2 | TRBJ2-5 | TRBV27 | CASSSPGTSGTQYF | TGTGCCAGCAGTTCCCCCGGGACTAGCGGGACCCAGTACTTC
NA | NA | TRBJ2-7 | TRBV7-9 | CASSAAGSYEQYF | TGTGCCAGCAGTGCGGCGGGCTCCTACGAGCAGTACTTC
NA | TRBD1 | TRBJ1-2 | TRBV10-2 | CASTAGQNYGYTF | TGCGCCAGCACGGCGGGACAGAACTATGGCTACACCTTC
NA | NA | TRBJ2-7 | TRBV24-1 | CATSDLRQAGSYEQYF | TGTGCCACCAGTGATTTGAGACAGGCAGGCTCCTACGAGCAGTACTTC
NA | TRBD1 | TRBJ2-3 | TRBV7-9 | CASSPQGAGTDTQYF | TGTGCCAGCAGCCCACAGGGGGCGGGCACAGATACGCAGTATTTT
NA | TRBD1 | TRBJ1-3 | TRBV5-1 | CASSPGTVGSGNTIYF | TGCGCCAGCAGCCCCGGGACAGTGGGCTCTGGAAACACCATATATTTT
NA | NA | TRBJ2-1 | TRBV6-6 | CASTLVSTGGLHEQFF | TGTGCCAGCACTCTCGTTTCTACGGGGGGCCTCCATGAGCAGTTCTTC
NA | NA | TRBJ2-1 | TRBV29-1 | CSVRFNRYNEQFF | TGCAGCGTTCGTTTTAACAGGTACAATGAGCAGTTCTTC
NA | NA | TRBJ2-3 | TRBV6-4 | CASSPGSSDTQYF | TGTGCCAGCAGTCCAGGATCGTCAGATACGCAGTATTTT
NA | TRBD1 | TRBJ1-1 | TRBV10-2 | CASSEPGQGSTEAFF | TGCGCCAGCAGTGAGCCCGGACAGGGGAGCACTGAAGCTTTCTTT
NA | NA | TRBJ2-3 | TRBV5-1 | CASSLEGSTDTQYF | TGCGCCAGCAGCTTGGAGGGGAGCACAGATACGCAGTATTTT
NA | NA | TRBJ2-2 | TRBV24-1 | CATSDSGGGGELFF | TGTGCCACCAGTGATTCGGGCGGAGGTGGGGAGCTGTTTTTT
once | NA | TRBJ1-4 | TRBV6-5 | CASRGGSYSNEKLFF | TGTGCCAGCAGAGGAGGCAGTTATAGTAATGAAAAACTGTTTTTT
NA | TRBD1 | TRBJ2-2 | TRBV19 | CASSIQGAGGELFF | TGTGCCAGTAGTATCCAGGGGGCTGGCGGGGAGCTGTTTTTT
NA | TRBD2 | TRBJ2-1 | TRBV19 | CASSPSGSYNEQFF | TGTGCCAGTAGTCCTAGCGGGTCCTACAATGAGCAGTTCTTC
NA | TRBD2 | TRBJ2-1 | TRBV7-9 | CASSLDSSGLRFKYTKFF | TGTGCCAGCAGCTTGGACTCTAGCGGGCTGCGGTTTAAATATACGAAGTTCTTC
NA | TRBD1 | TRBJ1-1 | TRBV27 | CASSLLGGAGNTEAFF | TGTGCCAGCAGTTTACTAGGGGGCGCGGGGAACACTGAAGCTTTCTTT